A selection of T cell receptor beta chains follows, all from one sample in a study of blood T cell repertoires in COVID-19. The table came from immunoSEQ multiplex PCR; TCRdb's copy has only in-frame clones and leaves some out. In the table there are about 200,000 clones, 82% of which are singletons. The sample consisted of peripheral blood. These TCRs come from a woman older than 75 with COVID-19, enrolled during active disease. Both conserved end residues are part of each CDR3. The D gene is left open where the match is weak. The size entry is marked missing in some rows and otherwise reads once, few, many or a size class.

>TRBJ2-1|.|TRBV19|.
TGTGCCAGTAGTATAGAAAGCAGGGGCGGGAATGAGCAGTTCTTC
CASSIESRGGNEQFF
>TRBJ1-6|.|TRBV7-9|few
TGTGCCAGCAGCTTACCGGGGTCACCCCTCCACTTT
CASSLPGSPLHF
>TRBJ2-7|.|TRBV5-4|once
TGTGCCAGCAGCCCACCACGGACACCAACCTACGAGCAGTACTTC
CASSPPRTPTYEQYF
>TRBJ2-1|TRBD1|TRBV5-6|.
TGTGCCAGCAGCTTGTTGGGACAGGGCTACAATGAGCAGTTCTTC
CASSLLGQGYNEQFF
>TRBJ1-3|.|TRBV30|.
TGTGCCTGGGCCAATGGAAACACCATATATTTT
CAWANGNTIYF
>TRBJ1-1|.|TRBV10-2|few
TGCGCCAGCAGGGACAATCTGAACACTGAAGCTTTCTTT
CASRDNLNTEAFF
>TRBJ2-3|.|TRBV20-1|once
TGCAGTGCTAGTTCGATATCTGCGAGCACAGATACGCAGTATTTT
CSASSISASTDTQYF
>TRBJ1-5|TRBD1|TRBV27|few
TGTGCCAGCAGGCAGGGGGGAGGTCAGCCCCAGCATTTT
CASRQGGGQPQHF
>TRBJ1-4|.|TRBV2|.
TGTGCCAGCAAGGGCCAGGGCGGTGAAAAACTGTTTTTT
CASKGQGGEKLFF
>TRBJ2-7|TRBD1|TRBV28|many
TGTGCCAGCAGTTCTTACGGGACAGGGGGCGACGAGCAGTACTTC
CASSSYGTGGDEQYF
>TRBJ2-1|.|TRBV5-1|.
TGCGCCAGCAGCTTGAGCCGGGGGAATGAGCAGTTCTTC
CASSLSRGNEQFF
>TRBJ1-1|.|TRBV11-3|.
TGTGCCAGCAGCGCCCGGGACACCACTGAAGCTTTCTTT
CASSARDTTEAFF
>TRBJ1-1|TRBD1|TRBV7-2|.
TGTGCCAGCAGCTTGAGGACAGGGATTTTAAACACTGAAGCTTTCTTT
CASSLRTGILNTEAFF
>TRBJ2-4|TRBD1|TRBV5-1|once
TGCGCCAGCAGCTTAGATGGACAGGGAAGCATTCAGTACTTC
CASSLDGQGSIQYF
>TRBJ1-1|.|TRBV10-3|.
TGTGCCATCAGTGAAAACAGCTACCTGAACACTGAAGCTTTCTTT
CAISENSYLNTEAFF
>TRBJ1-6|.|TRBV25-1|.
TGTGCCAGCAGTAGCGACAGATTTAATTCACCCCTCCACTTT
CASSSDRFNSPLHF
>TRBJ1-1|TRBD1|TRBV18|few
TGTGCCAGCTCAGAACAGGGGGACACTGAAGCTTTCTTT
CASSEQGDTEAFF
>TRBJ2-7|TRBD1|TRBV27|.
TGTGCCAGCAGTTTATATGCGACAGGGGGATACGAGCAGTACTTC
CASSLYATGGYEQYF
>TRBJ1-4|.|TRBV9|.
TGTGCCAGCAGCGTTTCAGGATATAGTGAAAAACTGTTTTTT
CASSVSGYSEKLFF
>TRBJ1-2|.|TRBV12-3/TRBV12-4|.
TGTGCCAGCAGGTATTCTCTAACTGGCTACACCTTC
CASRYSLTGYTF
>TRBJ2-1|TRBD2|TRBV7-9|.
TGTGCCGCGAGCGGGGGGGCTTTGGATGAGCAGTTCTTC
CAASGGALDEQFF
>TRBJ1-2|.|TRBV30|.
TGTGCCTGGAGTCAAACAGGGCTGGATGGCTACACCTTC
CAWSQTGLDGYTF
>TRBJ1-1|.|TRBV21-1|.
TGTGCCGGCAGGCCCCTAGGCCTACTCTCTGAAGCTTTCTTT
CAGRPLGLLSEAFF
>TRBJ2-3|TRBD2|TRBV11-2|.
TGTGCCAGCAGCCATAATAGCGGGAGGAGCACAGATACGCAGTATTTT
CASSHNSGRSTDTQYF
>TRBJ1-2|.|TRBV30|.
TGTGCCTGGAGTAACACCTATGGCTACACCTTC
CAWSNTYGYTF
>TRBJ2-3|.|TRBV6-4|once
TGTGCCAGCAGCCGGGAGTCCGAAGATACGCAGTATTTT
CASSRESEDTQYF
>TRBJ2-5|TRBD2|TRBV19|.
TGTGCCAGAACAAATGTTTTCGGACTAGCGGGTTTCGAGACCCAGTACTTC
CARTNVFGLAGFETQYF
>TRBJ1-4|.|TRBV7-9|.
TGTGCCAGCAGAAGGGCCGATTCCGAGGGAAAACTGTTTTTT
CASRRADSEGKLFF
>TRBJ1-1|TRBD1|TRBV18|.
TGTGCCAGCTCAACCCGGACAGGGACGAACACTGAAGCTTTCTTT
CASSTRTGTNTEAFF
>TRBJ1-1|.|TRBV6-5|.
TGTGCCAGCAGTTATGGGGGGAGGACGAACACTGAAGCTTTCTTT
CASSYGGRTNTEAFF
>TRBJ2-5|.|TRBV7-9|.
TGTGCCAGCAGCCCCCCGACGGACTTACAAGAGACCCAGTACTTC
CASSPPTDLQETQYF
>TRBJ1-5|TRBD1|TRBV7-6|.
TGTGCCAGCAGCTTAGCCAGGGGGCCCTCAGCGCCCCAGCATTTT
CASSLARGPSAPQHF
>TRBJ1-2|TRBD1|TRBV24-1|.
TGTGCCACCAGTGATTCTAGGACAGGGGTCGGCTACACCTTC
CATSDSRTGVGYTF
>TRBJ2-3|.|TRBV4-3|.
TGCGCCAGCAGCCAAGATCCCGGGGTATCCGGAGATACGCAGTATTTT
CASSQDPGVSGDTQYF
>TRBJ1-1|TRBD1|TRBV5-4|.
TGTGCCAGCAGCTTGCCCTGGACAGGGCACACTGAAGCTTTCTTT
CASSLPWTGHTEAFF
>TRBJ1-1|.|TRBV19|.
TGTGCCAGTAGCCAAGGGCAGGGAGGGCGGACTGAAGCTTTCTTT
CASSQGQGGRTEAFF
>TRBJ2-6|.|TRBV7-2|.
TGTGCCAGCAGCTTAGAATCCCGAGCCGGGGCCAACGTCCTGACTTTC
CASSLESRAGANVLTF
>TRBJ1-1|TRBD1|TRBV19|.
TGTGCCAGTAGTGGCGGGACAGGGGGCACTGAAGCTTTCTTT
CASSGGTGGTEAFF
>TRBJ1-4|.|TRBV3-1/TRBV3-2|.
TGTGCCAGCAGTCTGCAGGGGACTAATGAAAAACTGTTTTTT
CASSLQGTNEKLFF
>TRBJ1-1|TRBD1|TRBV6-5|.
TGTGCCAGCAGAGACAGGGATACGAACACTGAAGCTTTCTTT
CASRDRDTNTEAFF
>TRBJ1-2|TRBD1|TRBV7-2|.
TGTGCCAGCATCAAGGGACAGGGAAACTATGGCTACACCTTC
CASIKGQGNYGYTF
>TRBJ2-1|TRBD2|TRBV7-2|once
TGTGCCAGCAGACCGGGACTAGTTTACAATGAGCAGTTCTTC
CASRPGLVYNEQFF
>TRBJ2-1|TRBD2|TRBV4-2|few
TGTGCCAGCAGCCATATTAGCGGGGGGTTCAATGAGCAGTTCTTC
CASSHISGGFNEQFF
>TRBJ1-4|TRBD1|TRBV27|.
TGTGCCAGCGCCCCCCGGGACAGGGCTGGAAAACTGTTTTTT
CASAPRDRAGKLFF